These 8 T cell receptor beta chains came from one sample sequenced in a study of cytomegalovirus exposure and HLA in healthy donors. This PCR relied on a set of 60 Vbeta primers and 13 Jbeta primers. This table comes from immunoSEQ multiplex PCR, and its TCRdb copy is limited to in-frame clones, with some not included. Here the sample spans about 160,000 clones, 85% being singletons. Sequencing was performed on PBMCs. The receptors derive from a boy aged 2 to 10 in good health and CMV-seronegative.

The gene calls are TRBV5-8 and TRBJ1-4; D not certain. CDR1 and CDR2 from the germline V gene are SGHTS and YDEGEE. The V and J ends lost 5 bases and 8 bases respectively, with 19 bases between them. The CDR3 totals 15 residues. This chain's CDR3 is CASRMRRISGEKLFF. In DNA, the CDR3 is TGTGCCAGCAGAATGCGACGGATCAGCGGAGAAAAACTGTTTTTT.

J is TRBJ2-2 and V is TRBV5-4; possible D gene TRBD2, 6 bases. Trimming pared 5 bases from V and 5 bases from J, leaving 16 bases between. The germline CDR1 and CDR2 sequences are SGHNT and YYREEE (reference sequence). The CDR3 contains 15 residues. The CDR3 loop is CASSLPGRGTGELFF. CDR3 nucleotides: TGTGCCAGCAGTCTTCCGGGACGGGGGACCGGGGAGCTGTTTTTT.

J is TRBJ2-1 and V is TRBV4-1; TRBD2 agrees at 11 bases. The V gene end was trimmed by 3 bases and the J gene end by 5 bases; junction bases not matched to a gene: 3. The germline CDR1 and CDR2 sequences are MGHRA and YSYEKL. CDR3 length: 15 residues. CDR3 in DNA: TGCGCCAGCAGCCAGGGGACTAGCGGACACAATGAGCAGTTCTTC. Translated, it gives CASSQGTSGHNEQFF.

CDR3 protein: CASSVPPAGHSEQYV. The CDR3 nucleotides are TGTGCCAGCAGTGTCCCCCCGGCAGGGCACTCCGAGCAGTACGTC. This chain connects TRBV6-1 to TRBJ2-7, with D possibly being TRBD1 (5 bases). The CDR3 has 15 residues. CDR1 MNHNS and CDR2 SASEGT come from the germline V gene. The V end was cut by 4 bases, the J end by 6 bases, with 19 bases between.

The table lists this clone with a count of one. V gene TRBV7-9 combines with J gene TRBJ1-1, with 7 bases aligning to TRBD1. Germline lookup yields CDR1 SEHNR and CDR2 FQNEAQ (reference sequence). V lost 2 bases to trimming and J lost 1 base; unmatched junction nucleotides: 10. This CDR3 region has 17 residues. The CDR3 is CASSLWGQFSPNTEAFF. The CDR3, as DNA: TGTGCCAGCAGCTTATGGGGACAGTTCTCTCCGAACACTGAAGCTTTCTTT. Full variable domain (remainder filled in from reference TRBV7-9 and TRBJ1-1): DTGVSQNPRHKITKRGQNVTFRCDPISEHNRLYWYRQTLGQGPEFLTYFQNEAQLEKSRLLSDRFSAERPKGSFSTLEIQRTEQGDSAMYLCASSLWGQFSPNTEAFFGQGTRLTVV.

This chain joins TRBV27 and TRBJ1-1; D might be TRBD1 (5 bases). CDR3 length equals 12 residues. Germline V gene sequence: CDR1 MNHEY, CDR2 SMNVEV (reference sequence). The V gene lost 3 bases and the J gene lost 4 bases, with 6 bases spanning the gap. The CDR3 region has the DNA TGTGCCAGCAGTTTTCAGGGCACTGAAGCTTTCTTT. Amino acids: CASSFQGTEAFF.

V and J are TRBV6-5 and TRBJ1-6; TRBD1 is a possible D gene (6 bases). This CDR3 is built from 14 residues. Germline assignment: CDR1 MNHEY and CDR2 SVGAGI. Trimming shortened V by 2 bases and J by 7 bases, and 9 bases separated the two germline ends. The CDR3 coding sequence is TGTGCCAGCAGTTACACAGGGAAGAATTCACCCCTCCACTTT. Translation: CASSYTGKNSPLHF.

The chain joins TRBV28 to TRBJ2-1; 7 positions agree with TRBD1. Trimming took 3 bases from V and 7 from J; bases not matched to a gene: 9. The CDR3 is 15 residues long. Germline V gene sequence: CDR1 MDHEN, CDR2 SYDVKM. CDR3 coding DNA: TGTGCCAGCAGTTTTTACAAAACACAGGGGAATGAGCAGTTCTTC. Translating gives CASSFYKTQGNEQFF. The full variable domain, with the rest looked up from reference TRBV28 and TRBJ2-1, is DVKVTQSSRYLVKRTGEKVFLECVQDMDHENMFWYRQDPGLGLRLIYFSYDVKMKEKGDIPEGYSVSREKKERFSLILESASTNQTSMYLCASSFYKTQGNEQFFGPGTRLTVL.